This T cell receptor (beta chain) was sequenced in a study of blood T cell repertoires in COVID-19. Study details: Researchers got acute and convalescent COVID-19 samples from the United States, Italy and Spain.

Trimming removed 0 bases at V and 0 bases at J, with 4 bases between. Germline CDR1 reads SGDLS; CDR2 reads YYNGEE. The CDR3 has 14 residues. Some clones are missing from TCRdb's copy, which holds only in-frame ones; the method was immunoSEQ multiplex PCR. Among about 200,000 clones, 90% were seen once, and the ten largest hold 0.55% to 0.8%. What was sequenced was peripheral blood. The V gene is TRBV9, the J gene TRBJ1-5; D uncertain. The sequence came from a man aged 45-65 years with acute or convalescent COVID-19. The CDR3 loop is CASSVGLSNQPQHF. DNA of the CDR3: TGTGCCAGCAGCGTAGGACTTAGCAATCAGCCCCAGCATTTT.